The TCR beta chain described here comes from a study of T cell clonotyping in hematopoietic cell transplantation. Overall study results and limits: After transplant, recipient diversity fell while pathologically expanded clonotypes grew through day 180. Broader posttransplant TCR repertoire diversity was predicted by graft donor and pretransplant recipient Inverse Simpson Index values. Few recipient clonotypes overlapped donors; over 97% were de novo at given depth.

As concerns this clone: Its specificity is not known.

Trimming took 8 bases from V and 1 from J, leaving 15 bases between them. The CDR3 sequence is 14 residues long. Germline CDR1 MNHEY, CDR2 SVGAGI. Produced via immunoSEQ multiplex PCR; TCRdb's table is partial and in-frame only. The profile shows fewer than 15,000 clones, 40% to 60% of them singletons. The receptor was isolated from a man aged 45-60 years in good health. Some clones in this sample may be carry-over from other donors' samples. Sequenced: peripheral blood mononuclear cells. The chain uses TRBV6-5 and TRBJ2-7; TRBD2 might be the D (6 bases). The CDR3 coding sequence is TGTGCCAGCGGTGTGTCGGGAGATTCCTACGAGCAGTACTTC. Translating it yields CASGVSGDSYEQYF.